These T cell receptor beta chains were read from a single sample in a study of CD4 T cells in relation to SARS-CoV-2 and coronaviruses. The repertoire was sequenced with immunoSEQ multiplex PCR; TCRdb's copy has only in-frame clones and lacks some. The sample lists about 54,000 clones; just over 90% were seen once. The sample consisted of naive CD4+ T cells from PBMCs. These receptors all stem from an adult with COVID-19. Each CDR3 is given with its conserved first and last residue. The order of the fields is J gene, clone size, V gene, D gene, CDR3 DNA, CDR3 protein. The D gene is left open where the match is weak. Only some rows state a clone size, as once, few, many or a class for expanded clones.

J: TRBJ2-7
size: NA
V: TRBV5-1
D: TRBD1
DNA: TGCGCCAGGACAGGGGTTCGCGAGCAGTACTTC
CDR3: CARTGVREQYF

J: TRBJ2-1
size: NA
V: TRBV19
D: TRBD2
DNA: TGTGCCAGCAGCGGGGGCCCTAGACGCAATGAGCAGTTCTTC
CDR3: CASSGGPRRNEQFF

J: TRBJ2-7
size: NA
V: TRBV7-8
D: NA
DNA: TGTGCCAGCAGCCCCCAGGAGGGGGCCTACGAGCAGTACTTC
CDR3: CASSPQEGAYEQYF

J: TRBJ2-7
size: NA
V: TRBV5-4
D: TRBD2
DNA: TGTGCCAGCAGCACCCAACAGACTAGCGGATCCTACGAGCAGTACTTC
CDR3: CASSTQQTSGSYEQYF

J: TRBJ2-7
size: NA
V: TRBV2
D: NA
DNA: TGTGCCAGCTACCTCTACGAGCAGTACTTC
CDR3: CASYLYEQYF

J: TRBJ2-3
size: NA
V: TRBV27
D: NA
DNA: TGTGCCAGCTCAAGGGGCACTACAGATACGCAGTATTTT
CDR3: CASSRGTTDTQYF

J: TRBJ2-2
size: NA
V: TRBV7-9
D: NA
DNA: TGTGCCAGCAGCTTAGTAGGGCAGGGAAACACCGGGGAGCTGTTTTTT
CDR3: CASSLVGQGNTGELFF

J: TRBJ1-1
size: few
V: TRBV3-1/TRBV3-2
D: NA
DNA: TGTGCCAGCAGCCAAGATCGGGGTTTAGCTTTCTTT
CDR3: CASSQDRGLAFF

J: TRBJ2-2
size: NA
V: TRBV28
D: NA
DNA: TGTGCCAGCACTGGTGGCGTATCGGGAACACTTGGGGAGCTGTTTTTT
CDR3: CASTGGVSGTLGELFF

J: TRBJ1-4
size: once
V: TRBV28
D: NA
DNA: TGTGCCAGCAGAGAGGGGCGAGATGAAAAACTGTTTTTT
CDR3: CASREGRDEKLFF

J: TRBJ2-2
size: NA
V: TRBV28
D: TRBD2
DNA: TGTGCCAGCAGTTCAGCGGGAGAACCCACCGGGGAGCTGTTTTTT
CDR3: CASSSAGEPTGELFF

J: TRBJ2-7
size: NA
V: TRBV29-1
D: TRBD2
DNA: TGCAGCGTACATCTAGCGGGGGCACTCTACGAGCAGTACTTC
CDR3: CSVHLAGALYEQYF

J: TRBJ2-3
size: NA
V: TRBV28
D: NA
DNA: TGTGCCAGCAGTTATAGTGCAAATACGCAGTATTTT
CDR3: CASSYSANTQYF

J: TRBJ2-2
size: NA
V: TRBV28
D: TRBD1
DNA: TGTGCCAGCAGCACGACACCGGGACAGGGTAATCGGCAATTGGGCGGGGAGCTGTTTTTT
CDR3: CASSTTPGQGNRQLGGELFF

J: TRBJ2-4
size: NA
V: TRBV6-5
D: NA
DNA: TGTGCCAGCAGTTCCTACAGGGAGGCGGCCAAAAACATTCAGTACTTC
CDR3: CASSSYREAAKNIQYF

J: TRBJ2-7
size: NA
V: TRBV10-3
D: TRBD1
DNA: TGTGCCATCAGTGCCACAGGGGACGAGCAGTACTTC
CDR3: CAISATGDEQYF

J: TRBJ1-6
size: few
V: TRBV30
D: NA
DNA: TGTGCCTTGAGCGCCGGACTGACTAATTCACCCCTCCACTTT
CDR3: CALSAGLTNSPLHF

J: TRBJ2-1
size: NA
V: TRBV6-5
D: TRBD2
DNA: TGTGCCAGCACCGCTAGCGGGAGTCGGTATGAGCAGTTCTTC
CDR3: CASTASGSRYEQFF

J: TRBJ1-4
size: NA
V: TRBV18
D: NA
DNA: TGTGCCAGCTCACAAGCAAATAATGAAAAACTGTTTTTT
CDR3: CASSQANNEKLFF

J: TRBJ1-1
size: NA
V: TRBV5-4
D: NA
DNA: TGTGCCAGCAGATTGAGGGATTCGAGCACTGAAGCTTTCTTT
CDR3: CASRLRDSSTEAFF

J: TRBJ2-7
size: once
V: TRBV19
D: TRBD2
DNA: TGTGCCAGTAGTAGGATAGGCGGGAGTTCCTACGAGCAGTACTTC
CDR3: CASSRIGGSSYEQYF

J: TRBJ2-6
size: NA
V: TRBV7-3
D: NA
DNA: TGTGCCAGCAGCTTACCATCTGGGGCCAACGTCCTGACTTTC
CDR3: CASSLPSGANVLTF

J: TRBJ2-5
size: NA
V: TRBV14
D: NA
DNA: TGTGCCAGCAGCCCCGGGTTTTCCGGGCTTGGGGAGACCCAGTACTTC
CDR3: CASSPGFSGLGETQYF

J: TRBJ2-7
size: NA
V: TRBV5-1
D: TRBD1
DNA: TGCGCCAGCAGAAATGGGACAGGGGCGTACTACGAGCAGTACTTC
CDR3: CASRNGTGAYYEQYF

J: TRBJ2-1
size: NA
V: TRBV6-2/TRBV6-3
D: TRBD1
DNA: TGTGCCAGCAGTTACTCAGGGGGCTCTTTCCACAATGAGCAGTTCTTC
CDR3: CASSYSGGSFHNEQFF

J: TRBJ2-1
size: NA
V: TRBV10-3
D: NA
DNA: TGTGCCATCGGGGGGACCTTCAATGAGCAGTTCTTC
CDR3: CAIGGTFNEQFF

J: TRBJ2-3
size: NA
V: TRBV19
D: NA
DNA: TGTGCCAGTAGTTTCTTAGGGGAAGGCACAGATACGCAGTATTTT
CDR3: CASSFLGEGTDTQYF

J: TRBJ1-3
size: NA
V: TRBV2
D: NA
DNA: TGTGCCAGCAGTTTTCTGACGGGGGCTGGAAACACCATATATTTT
CDR3: CASSFLTGAGNTIYF

J: TRBJ2-7
size: NA
V: TRBV7-3
D: TRBD2
DNA: TGTGCCAGCAGCTTAAGGGGGGGGACTAGCGGTTCCTACGAGCAGTACTTC
CDR3: CASSLRGGTSGSYEQYF

J: TRBJ2-3
size: NA
V: TRBV30
D: TRBD2
DNA: TGTGCCTGGAGTGTTCAGCGGGGAGCTAGCACAGATACGCAGTATTTT
CDR3: CAWSVQRGASTDTQYF

J: TRBJ1-3
size: NA
V: TRBV5-1
D: TRBD1
DNA: TGCGCCAGCAGCCCGGGACAGGGAGGAAACACCATATATTTT
CDR3: CASSPGQGGNTIYF

J: TRBJ2-7
size: NA
V: TRBV30
D: TRBD2
DNA: TGTGCCCATAGCGGGTCCTCCTACGAGCAGTACTTC
CDR3: CAHSGSSYEQYF

J: TRBJ1-5
size: NA
V: TRBV3-1/TRBV3-2
D: NA
DNA: TGTGCCAGCAGCCCCCCAGGCAATCAGCCCCAGCATTTT
CDR3: CASSPPGNQPQHF

J: TRBJ2-7
size: NA
V: TRBV6-5
D: NA
DNA: TGTGCCAGCAGCCCCGGGACTGCTTCCTACGAGCAGTACTTC
CDR3: CASSPGTASYEQYF

J: TRBJ2-7
size: few
V: TRBV18
D: NA
DNA: TGTGCCAGCTCACCCGCGGACGGAGCCTACGAGCAGTACTTC
CDR3: CASSPADGAYEQYF

J: TRBJ2-6
size: once
V: TRBV5-1
D: NA
DNA: TGCGCCAGCAGCCCCGAAAGGGGGGAGGGCCCTGGGGCCAACGTCCTGACTTTC
CDR3: CASSPERGEGPGANVLTF

J: TRBJ1-4
size: NA
V: TRBV19
D: NA
DNA: TGTGCCAGTAGTAGAAGAGAAAAACTGTTTTTT
CDR3: CASSRREKLFF

J: TRBJ2-7
size: NA
V: TRBV28
D: NA
DNA: TGTGCCAGTACCAGGGGAAATGGGTACGAGCAGTACTTC
CDR3: CASTRGNGYEQYF

J: TRBJ2-3
size: NA
V: TRBV7-2
D: TRBD2
DNA: TGTGCCAGCAGCTTGTGGACTAGCGGGATTTATGATACGCAGTATTTT
CDR3: CASSLWTSGIYDTQYF

J: TRBJ1-4
size: NA
V: TRBV3-1/TRBV3-2
D: TRBD1
DNA: TGTGCCAGCAGCCAATGGGACAGGGCTGAAAAACTGTTTTTT
CDR3: CASSQWDRAEKLFF

J: TRBJ2-5
size: NA
V: TRBV2
D: TRBD2
DNA: TGTGCCAGCAGTGTCATAGCGGGAGCTGAGACCCAGTACTTC
CDR3: CASSVIAGAETQYF

J: TRBJ1-4
size: NA
V: TRBV11-2
D: NA
DNA: TGTGCCAGCAGCTTAGAAGGAAATCGGCTGGTTGAAAAACTGTTTTTT
CDR3: CASSLEGNRLVEKLFF

J: TRBJ2-5
size: NA
V: TRBV5-1
D: NA
DNA: TGCGCCAGCAGCTTGTACCAAGAGACCCAGTACTTC
CDR3: CASSLYQETQYF

J: TRBJ1-3
size: NA
V: TRBV19
D: NA
DNA: TGTGCCAGTAGGACCGACGGAACTGGAAACACCATATATTTT
CDR3: CASRTDGTGNTIYF

J: TRBJ2-2
size: NA
V: TRBV18
D: NA
DNA: TGTGCCAGCTCACCAAGCGGCGGGTACACCGGGGAGCTGTTTTTT
CDR3: CASSPSGGYTGELFF

J: TRBJ1-2
size: NA
V: TRBV11-2
D: NA
DNA: TGTGCCAGCAGCTCCTCAGGGCTCTACTATGGCTACACCTTC
CDR3: CASSSSGLYYGYTF

J: TRBJ2-3
size: NA
V: TRBV28
D: NA
DNA: TGTGCCAGCAGTTTTGGGCAGAGCACAGATACGCAGTATTTT
CDR3: CASSFGQSTDTQYF

J: TRBJ2-5
size: NA
V: TRBV18
D: NA
DNA: TGTGCCAGCTCACCTTCAGGGGAGCGGGAGACCCAGTACTTC
CDR3: CASSPSGERETQYF

J: TRBJ1-5
size: NA
V: TRBV5-6
D: NA
DNA: TGTGCCAGCAGCAAGGGACACAGTAGCAATCAGCCCCAGCATTTT
CDR3: CASSKGHSSNQPQHF

J: TRBJ2-1
size: NA
V: TRBV6-4
D: TRBD2
DNA: TGTGCCAGCAGTGACGGGTTAGCGGGCTCCAATGAGCAGTTCTTC
CDR3: CASSDGLAGSNEQFF

J: TRBJ2-3
size: NA
V: TRBV7-2
D: NA
DNA: TGTGCCAGCAGCTTAAGATCCAGCACAGATACGCAGTATTTT
CDR3: CASSLRSSTDTQYF

J: TRBJ1-5
size: NA
V: TRBV5-1
D: NA
DNA: TGCGCCAGCAGCTTGGGGGACTATAGCAATCAGCCCCAGCATTTT
CDR3: CASSLGDYSNQPQHF

J: TRBJ1-2
size: NA
V: TRBV2
D: NA
DNA: TGTGCCAGCAGTGACGAGCGCACACCCAGCTATGGCTACACCTTC
CDR3: CASSDERTPSYGYTF

J: TRBJ1-2
size: NA
V: TRBV19
D: NA
DNA: TGTGCCAGTAGTATGAGGGACTATGGCTACACCTTC
CDR3: CASSMRDYGYTF